The present entry profiles one T cell receptor beta chain with its context. Its antigen remains unidentified. Genes here carry mouse names. The CDR3 goes on 1 residue after the read ends, and that part is filled in from the germline J gene. The entry originates in a study of tissue T cells after allogeneic stem cell transplantation. The study's findings and limits: Limitations included a small, clinically heterogeneous cohort and limited sampling depth. TCR repertoires tracked anatomic similarity, regardless of disease or transplant status. Alloreactivity or antigen specificity of tissue TCRs was not determined; some clones might be host cells.

Assay: immunoSEQ multiplex PCR; the TCRdb copy retains only in-frame clones and omits some. The sample includes roughly 5,000 clones, roughly 49% of them seen just once. V was shortened by 1 base and J by 2 bases, with 6 bases between the two germline ends. The CDR3 covers 13 residues. CDR1 NNHDY and CDR2 SYVADS come from the germline V gene. The sample's time point: mouse harvest day 7 after allogeneic transplant. Tail vein injection delivered 10^7 T-cell-depleted bone marrow cells and 10^6 splenic CD5+ T cells. B6 (H2b) cells into BALB/c (H2d) mice; tissues taken at day 7 or 14. The TCR was taken from a female BALB/c mouse given C57BL/6 T cells with graft-versus-host disease after an allogeneic hematopoietic cell transplant. The sequenced material came from gut tissue. The genes are TRBV13-3 and TRBJ1-2, with a possible D match to TRBD1 (5 bases). CDR3 sequence reads: CASSDSGNSDYTF. CDR3 DNA, as far as it was read: TGTGCCAGCAGTGATTCAGGGAACTCCGACTACACC.